This is a list of T cell receptor beta chains from one sample in a study of vaccination effects on CD4 cells after COVID-19. What these receptors recognize is not known. Sequencing used immunoSEQ multiplex PCR; TCRdb keeps in-frame clones, though not all of them. The sample contains some 14,000 clones, around two thirds of which appear only once. Sequences were derived from CD4+ T cells from PBMCs cultured with HCoV-NL63 spike peptides, sampled after COVID-19 vaccination. The origin of the receptors is a human donor who had a prior SARS-CoV-2 infection. Each CDR3 is given with its conserved first and last residue. A D gene is named only where the DNA matches it firmly. Rows give clone size only sometimes, using once, few, many, or a class for an expanded clone.

d_call clone_size j_call v_call cdr3_nt cdr3_aa
NA NA TRBJ2-1 TRBV15 TGTGCCACCATTCTAAACCGGGTAACACTCAATGAGCAGTTCTTC CATILNRVTLNEQFF
NA NA TRBJ2-3 TRBV10-3 TGTGCCATCAGTGAGTCTCGGGACCCCACAGATACGCAGTATTTT CAISESRDPTDTQYF
NA NA TRBJ1-4 TRBV5-4 TGTGCCAGCAGCTTGAAGGGGGTTAATGAAAAACTGTTTTTT CASSLKGVNEKLFF
NA NA TRBJ1-2 TRBV18 TGTGCCAGCTCACCACTCGGAGGTCTGGATGGCTACACCTTC CASSPLGGLDGYTF
NA NA TRBJ2-1 TRBV7-9 TGTGCCAGCAGCTTAGTTGGCGTCAATGAGCAGTTCTTC CASSLVGVNEQFF
NA NA TRBJ2-3 TRBV7-6 TGTGCCAGCAGCTTTGGCACAGTCACTAGCACAGATACGCAGTATTTT CASSFGTVTSTDTQYF
NA NA TRBJ1-3 TRBV7-9 TGTGCCAGCAGCTTAGATTCTGCGGTCGCCATATATTTT CASSLDSAVAIYF
NA NA TRBJ1-2 TRBV18 TGTGCCAGCTCACCGGGACCCGGTGGAGGCTACACCTTC CASSPGPGGGYTF
TRBD2 NA TRBJ2-1 TRBV19 TGTGCCAGTAGTAGCCCAGCGGGAGTGACCTACAATGAGCAGTTCTTC CASSSPAGVTYNEQFF
NA NA TRBJ2-7 TRBV2 TGTGCCAGCAGCCGACAGAGACCTCCCTACGAGCAGTACTTC CASSRQRPPYEQYF
TRBD2 few TRBJ2-7 TRBV6-5 TGTGCCAGCAGTTCAGCGGGGGTAGGCGAGCAGTACTTC CASSSAGVGEQYF
TRBD1 NA TRBJ1-1 TRBV7-9 TGTGCCAGCAGCCTACAGGGGGTGAACACTGAAGCTTTCTTT CASSLQGVNTEAFF
NA few TRBJ1-2 TRBV10-3 TGTGCCATCAGTGAGGGCAGGGGAAGGGATGGCTACACCTTC CAISEGRGRDGYTF
NA NA TRBJ1-4 TRBV7-9 TGTGCCAGCAGCAGGGGGGGGGCTAATGAAAAACTGTTTTTT CASSRGGANEKLFF
TRBD1 NA TRBJ2-7 TRBV5-4 TGTGCCAGCAGCCCGGCGCCGGGACAGGGATCCTACGAGCAGTACTTC CASSPAPGQGSYEQYF
NA NA TRBJ2-1 TRBV7-3 TGTGCCAGCAGCTTTTACGGCGGACAGAATGAGCAGTTCTTC CASSFYGGQNEQFF
NA NA TRBJ2-7 TRBV5-1 TGCGCCAGCAGGGGCACTTCCTACGAGCAGTACTTC CASRGTSYEQYF
TRBD1 NA TRBJ2-7 TRBV7-2 TGTGCCAGCAGCTTCGGACAGGGGGCGCTTAGGCAGTACTTC CASSFGQGALRQYF
TRBD2 NA TRBJ2-1 TRBV5-1 TGCGCCAGCAGCTTGGTAGCGGGAGGGCGCAATGAGCAGTTCTTC CASSLVAGGRNEQFF
NA NA TRBJ1-1 TRBV6-5 TGTGCCAGCACACGGGGGACGGTAATGAACACTGAAGCTTTCTTT CASTRGTVMNTEAFF
NA NA TRBJ1-2 TRBV5-1 TGCGCCAGCAGCTCCGGGACCCCTTCCTCTGGCTACACCTTC CASSSGTPSSGYTF
NA NA TRBJ1-6 TRBV5-1 TGCGCCAGCAGCGTTGGACAGACCGCGTATAATTCACCCCTCCACTTT CASSVGQTAYNSPLHF
TRBD1 NA TRBJ2-5 TRBV5-8 TGTGCCAGCAGCACCGGGACAGGGTCCGGCGAGACCCAGTACTTC CASSTGTGSGETQYF
NA NA TRBJ1-1 TRBV5-1 TGCGCCAGCAGCTTGGCCGACAGGAGCCACACTGAAGCTTTCTTT CASSLADRSHTEAFF
TRBD1 once TRBJ2-1 TRBV23-1 TGCGCCAGCAGTCAATCAACGGACAGGGCTCTCTATGAGCAGTTCTTC CASSQSTDRALYEQFF
NA NA TRBJ1-1 TRBV25-1 TGTGCCAGCAGATCGAACACTGAAGCTTTCTTT CASRSNTEAFF
NA NA TRBJ2-1 TRBV30 TGTGCCTGGAGCCCTGGGGACGGCCGAGGCTCCTACAATGAGCAGTTCTTC CAWSPGDGRGSYNEQFF
NA NA TRBJ2-6 TRBV18 TGTGCCAGCTCATTGCGAGAACCCAGGGGAATCACTGGGGCCAACGTCCTGACTTTC CASSLREPRGITGANVLTF
NA NA TRBJ1-5 TRBV4-2 TGTGCCAGCAGCCAAGATGGGTTCTCGGGGATTCCCCAGCATTTT CASSQDGFSGIPQHF
NA NA TRBJ2-2 TRBV12-5 TGTGCTAGTGGTTTAGGAGGTTCCGGGGAGCTGTTTTTT CASGLGGSGELFF
TRBD1 NA TRBJ2-7 TRBV18 TGTGCCAGCTCCCGGGACAGCTTCTACGAGCAGTACTTC CASSRDSFYEQYF
TRBD1 NA TRBJ1-5 TRBV18 TGTGCCAGCTCACCCGCGGACAGGGGAGGTGAGCAGCCCCAGCATTTT CASSPADRGGEQPQHF
NA medium-sized TRBJ2-1 TRBV5-4 TGTGCCAGCAGCTTGTATTTCAATGAGCAGTTCTTC CASSLYFNEQFF
TRBD1 few TRBJ2-1 TRBV9 TGTGCCAGCAGCTTAGATCCGGGACAGGGCGTCCATGAGCAGTTCTTC CASSLDPGQGVHEQFF
NA NA TRBJ1-6 TRBV7-3 TGTGCCAGCAGCTTAAGAGGGGGAGGTTCACCCCTCCACTTT CASSLRGGGSPLHF